One sample yielded the 19 T cell receptor beta chains listed below, sequenced in a study of OX40 agonist ivuxolimab in advanced cancers. Data came from immunoSEQ multiplex PCR; TCRdb stores just in-frame clones and leaves some out. The sample lists some 150,000 clones; around 93% were seen once. Sequences were derived from CD4+ or CD8+ T cells sorted from blood, sampled in a trial of the OX40 agonist ivuxolimab. The receptor source for this set is an adult with an advanced solid tumor such as melanoma, head and neck, liver or kidney cancer.

V gene TRBV4-1 combines with J gene TRBJ1-2; 7 bases line up with TRBD1. This CDR3 has 14 residues. Germline V lookup: CDR1 MGHRA, CDR2 YSYEKL. V lost 3 bases to trimming and J lost 4 bases; unmatched junction nucleotides: 5. CDR3 coding DNA: TGCGCCAGCAGCCAGGCGGGACAGCTCTATGGCTACACCTTC. This sequence encodes CASSQAGQLYGYTF.

This chain joins TRBV7-2 and TRBJ1-6; D remains unclear. Deletions cut 0 bases from V and 0 bases from J, with 6 bases between. In germline, CDR1 is SGHTA, CDR2 FQGNSA. The CDR3 has 16 residues. This CDR3 is CASSLALSSYNSPLHF. Written as DNA, the CDR3 is TGTGCCAGCAGCTTAGCCCTAAGCTCCTATAATTCACCCCTCCACTTT.

Here the CDR3 reads CASQPGLADTQYF. The CDR3, as DNA: TGTGCCAGCCAGCCAGGGCTGGCAGATACGCAGTATTTT. The J gene is TRBJ2-3, the V gene TRBV6-1, with D possibly being TRBD1 (5 bases). Germline loops: CDR1 MNHNS, CDR2 SASEGT. The CDR3 covers 13 residues. The V and J ends lost 8 bases and 4 bases respectively, with 13 bases between them.

The V call is TRBV18, the J call TRBJ1-5; D gene ambiguous. The V end lost 3 bases, the J end lost 7 bases, and 13 bases lay between the germline ends. CDR1 and CDR2 from the germline V gene are KGHSH and LQKENI. This CDR3 has 14 amino acids. This CDR3 reads CASSPVTSEQPQHF. The CDR3 nucleotides read TGTGCCAGCTCACCTGTGACAAGCGAACAGCCCCAGCATTTT.

In this sample, this clone turned up once. The chain carries TRBV6-5 and TRBJ2-5; 9 bases are shared with TRBD2. The CDR3 is made up of 15 amino acids. The germline V gene has CDR1 MNHEY and CDR2 SVGAGI. V shed 0 bases, J shed 5 bases, and the junction held 4 bases outside the gene matches. The CDR3 nucleotides are TGTGCCAGCAGTTACTCGAGGGCGGGAGGGGAGACCCAGTACTTC. Translating it yields CASSYSRAGGETQYF.

V and J are TRBV9 and TRBJ1-2; perhaps TRBD1 as D (6 bases). Per the germline V gene, CDR1 is SGDLS and CDR2 is YYNGEE. CDR3 length equals 15 residues. Trimming took 0 bases from V and 4 from J, leaving 13 bases between them. The chain's CDR3 is CASSVDQGRSYGYTF. The DNA for the CDR3 is TGTGCCAGCAGCGTAGATCAGGGGCGGTCCTATGGCTACACCTTC.

The genes are TRBV29-1 and TRBJ2-7; possible D gene TRBD2, 5 bases. Germline CDR1 is SQVTM and CDR2 is ANQGSEA. With 6 bases removed from V and 0 bases from J, the gap between germline ends came to 15 bases. The CDR3 covers 14 residues. CDR3 protein: CSVAPSGSSYEQYF. CDR3 DNA sequence: TGCAGCGTGGCCCCGAGCGGAAGCTCCTACGAGCAGTACTTC.

V gene TRBV28 combines with J gene TRBJ1-1; D is unclear. The V gene's germline CDR1 is MDHEN and CDR2 SYDVKM. This CDR3 has 12 residues. Trimming took 6 bases from V and 3 from J, leaving 8 bases between them. CDR3 in DNA: TGTGCCAGCAGGGAGCAGGACACTGAAGCTTTCTTT. Translated, it gives CASREQDTEAFF.

This chain joins TRBV6-6 and TRBJ2-7, with 9 bases lining up with TRBD1. V shed 0 bases, J shed 3 bases, and the junction held 6 bases outside the gene matches. This CDR3 contains 16 residues. In germline, CDR1 is MNHNY, CDR2 SVGAGI (reference sequence). Here the CDR3 DNA reads TGTGCCAGCAGTTACTCGTACCGGGACAGGGTCTACGAGCAGTACTTC. It translates to CASSYSYRDRVYEQYF.

The chain uses TRBV4-3 and TRBJ2-3; TRBD1 aligns across 7 bases. Unmatched junction bases numbered 9, after V lost 0 bases and J lost 3 bases. The CDR3 runs 17 residues. CDR1 and CDR2 from the germline V gene are LGHNA and YSLEER. CDR3 in DNA: TGCGCCAGCAGCCAAGAACCGACAGGGTCAGGGACAGATACGCAGTATTTT. Translated, it gives CASSQEPTGSGTDTQYF.

This clone was seen a handful of times. The chain employs TRBV4-2 and TRBJ1-1; a weak D match, TRBD1 (5 bases). V lost 1 base and J 3 bases, leaving 12 bases between the germline ends. The CDR3 totals 15 residues. The germline V gene has CDR1 LGHNA and CDR2 YNFKEQ. CDR3 nucleotides: TGTGCCAGCAGCCAAGCCCAGGGTGGGGACACTGAAGCTTTCTTT. It is translated as CASSQAQGGDTEAFF.

The chain is built from TRBV6-5 and TRBJ2-3; no reliable D call. Looked up from germline, CDR1 is MNHEY and CDR2 is SVGAGI. The CDR3 consists of 16 residues. V gave up 0 bases and J gave up 2 bases, with 12 bases separating them. The CDR3 reads CASSYSKFTPTDTQYF. The CDR3 DNA reads as TGTGCCAGCAGTTACTCGAAGTTTACACCCACAGATACGCAGTATTTT.

This chain links TRBV5-1 with TRBJ1-2; the match to TRBD1 covers 9 bases. V shed 4 bases, J shed 8 bases, and the junction held 9 bases outside the gene matches. Germline V gene lookup returns CDR1 SGHRS and CDR2 YFSETQ. There are 14 residues in the CDR3. DNA of the CDR3: TGCGCCAGCAGCCTACAGGGGGCGCAGGGCGGCTACACCTTC. Amino acid sequence: CASSLQGAQGGYTF.

This rearrangement joins TRBV9 to TRBJ1-6; the D is unclear. The germline V gene has CDR1 SGDLS and CDR2 YYNGEE. V lost 4 bases, J lost 8 bases, and 19 bases lay in between. The CDR3 extends over 16 amino acids. This chain's CDR3 is CASSPSFDGRDSPLHF. CDR3 in DNA: TGTGCCAGCAGCCCTTCATTCGACGGCCGGGATTCACCCCTCCACTTT.

The chain couples TRBV5-4 to TRBJ2-7, with D perhaps TRBD1 (5 bases). The CDR3 is 13 amino acids. Germline CDR1 SGHNT, CDR2 YYREEE (reference sequence). Trimming took off 4 bases at V and 0 bases at J, with 8 bases between the two ends. The CDR3 is CASSPQGSYEQYF. The DNA of the CDR3 is TGTGCCAGCAGCCCTCAGGGCTCCTACGAGCAGTACTTC.

The chain uses TRBV29-1 and TRBJ2-2; maybe TRBD2 (5 bases). This CDR3 spans 14 amino acids. Germline CDR1 and CDR2: SQVTM and ANQGSEA. V shed 0 bases and J shed 8 bases, with 13 bases lying between them. The CDR3 is CSVEDQSGMGELFF. CDR3 sequence (DNA): TGCAGCGTTGAAGATCAGAGCGGTATGGGGGAGCTGTTTTTT.

The chain carries TRBV18 and TRBJ2-5, with D possibly matching TRBD2 (6 bases). Trimming pared 1 base from V and 2 bases from J, leaving 14 bases between. The CDR3 runs to 16 residues. CDR1 and CDR2 from the germline V gene are KGHSH and LQKENI. The CDR3 sequence: CASSPRPGVGQETQYF. The CDR3 DNA reads as TGTGCCAGCTCACCACGTCCGGGAGTGGGGCAAGAGACCCAGTACTTC.

J is TRBJ2-2 and V is TRBV9; 10 positions agree with TRBD2. The CDR3 spans 15 residues. Germline V lookup: CDR1 SGDLS, CDR2 YYNGEE. V was clipped by 1 base and J by 7 bases; unmatched bases: 4. The CDR3 bases are TGTGCCAGCAGCGTAAAGCGGGAGGGCGTCGGGGAGCTGTTTTTT. The encoded protein is CASSVKREGVGELFF. Full variable domain (outside the CDR3, taken from reference TRBV9 and TRBJ2-2): DSGVTQTPKHLITATGQRVTLRCSPRSGDLSVYWYQQSLDQGLQFLIQYYNGEERAKGNILERFSAQQFPDLHSELNLSSLELGDSALYFCASSVKREGVGELFFGEGSRLTVL.

The chain joins TRBV6-6 to TRBJ1-5; 9 bases agree with TRBD1. Germline V gives CDR1 MNHNY, CDR2 SVGAGI (reference sequence). The CDR3 sequence is 14 residues long. Losses at the gene ends were 6 bases for V and 7 bases for J; bases not matched to a gene: 7. CDR3 DNA sequence: TGTGCCAGCAGGACCCGACAGGGGGAACAGCCCCAGCATTTT. It yields the protein CASRTRQGEQPQHF.